This TCR beta chain derives from a study of tumor and adjacent non-tumor tissue in lung cancer. Study results and limitations: Significantly higher TCR diversity was found in tumor than normal lung.

Three rounds of nested PCR, following a modified ARM-PCR protocol, produced the TCRbeta library. TCRdb used MiXCR to reprocess the multiplex PCR reads, holding one entry per CDR3 protein. The sample shows roughly 90,000 distinct CDR3 sequences, around three quarters of them seen only once. The germline gives CDR1 MNHEY, CDR2 SVGAGI. This CDR3 spans 11 amino acids. No cell sorting was done before RNA was extracted from the tissue. Distant lung tissue was collected more than 3 cm away from the tumor edge. Comment on this clonotype: Its antigen remains unknown. At one boundary the junction diverges from the germline segment, which might be a read error.

The clonotype was recovered from a woman aged 50 to 60 with non-small cell lung cancer. Specimen: distant non-tumor lung tissue. V is TRBV6-5 and J is TRBJ2-5, with D unresolved. CDR3 sequence reads: CGSRDTLTQYF. The CDR3 DNA is TGTGGCAGCAGAGACACGTTGACACAGTACTTC.